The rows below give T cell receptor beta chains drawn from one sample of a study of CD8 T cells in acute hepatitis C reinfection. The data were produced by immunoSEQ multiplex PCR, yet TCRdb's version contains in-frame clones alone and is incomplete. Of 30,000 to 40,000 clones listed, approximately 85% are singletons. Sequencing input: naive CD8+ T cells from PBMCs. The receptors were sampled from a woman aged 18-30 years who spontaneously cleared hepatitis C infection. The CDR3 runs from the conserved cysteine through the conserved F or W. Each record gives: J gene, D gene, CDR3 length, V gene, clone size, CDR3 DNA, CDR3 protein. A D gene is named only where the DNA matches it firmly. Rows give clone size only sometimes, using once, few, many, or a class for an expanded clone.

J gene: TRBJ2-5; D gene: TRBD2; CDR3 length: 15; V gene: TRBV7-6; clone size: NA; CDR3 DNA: TGTGCCAGCAGCTTCAGCGGGGGGGTGTTAGAGACCCAGTACTTC; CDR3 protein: CASSFSGGVLETQYF
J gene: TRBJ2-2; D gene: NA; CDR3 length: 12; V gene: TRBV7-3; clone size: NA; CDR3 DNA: TGTGCCAGCAGGGTGAACACCGGGGAGCTGTTTTTT; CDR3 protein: CASRVNTGELFF
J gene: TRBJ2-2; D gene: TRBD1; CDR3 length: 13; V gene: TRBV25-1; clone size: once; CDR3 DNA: TGTGCCAGCAGTGGGACAGGGACCGGGGAGCTGTTTTTT; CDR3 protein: CASSGTGTGELFF
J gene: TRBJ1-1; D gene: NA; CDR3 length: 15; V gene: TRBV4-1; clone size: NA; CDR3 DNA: TGCGCCAGCAGCCAAGTCCCCCAGGGGAACACTGAAGCTTTCTTT; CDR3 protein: CASSQVPQGNTEAFF
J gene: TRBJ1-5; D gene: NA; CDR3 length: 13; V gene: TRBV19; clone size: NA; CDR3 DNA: TGTGCCAGTAGTTATGTCGGGAACCAGCCCCAGCATTTT; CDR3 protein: CASSYVGNQPQHF
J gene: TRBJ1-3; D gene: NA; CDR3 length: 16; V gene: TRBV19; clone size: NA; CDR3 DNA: TGTGCCAGTAGCCCACATTATCAGTACTCTGGAAACACCATATATTTT; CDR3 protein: CASSPHYQYSGNTIYF
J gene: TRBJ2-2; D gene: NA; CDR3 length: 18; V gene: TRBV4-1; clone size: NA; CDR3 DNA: TGCGCCAGCAGCCAAGAGGAGTTAGCGGTCGCGAACACCGGGGAGCTGTTTTTT; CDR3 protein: CASSQEELAVANTGELFF
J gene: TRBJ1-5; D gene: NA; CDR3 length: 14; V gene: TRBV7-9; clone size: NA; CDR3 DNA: TGTGCCAGCAGCTCCGGGGGTAGCAATCAGCCCCAGCATTTT; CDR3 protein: CASSSGGSNQPQHF
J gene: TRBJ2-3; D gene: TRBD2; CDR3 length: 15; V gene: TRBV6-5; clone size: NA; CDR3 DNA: TGTGCCAGCAGTTATGCGGGAGGCTTGCCAGATACGCAGTATTTT; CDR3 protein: CASSYAGGLPDTQYF
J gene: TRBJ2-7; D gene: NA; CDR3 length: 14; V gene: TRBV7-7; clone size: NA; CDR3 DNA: TGTGCCAGCAGCTTATTCTCTAGTTCGGGCGAGCAGTACTTC; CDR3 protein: CASSLFSSSGEQYF
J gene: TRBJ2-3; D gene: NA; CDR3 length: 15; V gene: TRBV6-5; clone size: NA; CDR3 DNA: TGTGCCAGCAGTCCTGCAGGCCCGTTGGCAGATACGCAGTATTTT; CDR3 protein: CASSPAGPLADTQYF
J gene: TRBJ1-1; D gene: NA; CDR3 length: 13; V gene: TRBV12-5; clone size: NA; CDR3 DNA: TGTGCTAGTGCCTTCGAGTGGAACACTGAAGCTTTCTTT; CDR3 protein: CASAFEWNTEAFF
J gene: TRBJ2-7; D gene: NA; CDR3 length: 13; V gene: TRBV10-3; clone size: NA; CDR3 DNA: TGTGCCATCAGTGAGTCAACAGGGCTCGAGCAGTACTTC; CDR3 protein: CAISESTGLEQYF
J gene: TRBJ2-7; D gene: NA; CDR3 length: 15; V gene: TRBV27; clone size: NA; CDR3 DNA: TGTGCCAGCAGTCTGCGGTGGGCGAGCCACTACGAGCAGTACTTC; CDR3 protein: CASSLRWASHYEQYF
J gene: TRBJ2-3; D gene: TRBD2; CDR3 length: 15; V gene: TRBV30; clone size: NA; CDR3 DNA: TGTGCCTGGAGTGGGCCTAGCGGGAGCGCAGATACGCAGTATTTT; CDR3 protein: CAWSGPSGSADTQYF
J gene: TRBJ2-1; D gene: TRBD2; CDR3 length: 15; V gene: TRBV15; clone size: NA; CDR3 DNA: TGTGCCACCAGCTTACTAGCGGGAGGGCCTTATGAGCAGTTCTTC; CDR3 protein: CATSLLAGGPYEQFF
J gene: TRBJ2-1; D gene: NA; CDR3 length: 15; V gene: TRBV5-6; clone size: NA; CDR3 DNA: TGTGCCAGCAGCTTCACAGGGATTCTTGACAATGAGCAGTTCTTC; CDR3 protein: CASSFTGILDNEQFF
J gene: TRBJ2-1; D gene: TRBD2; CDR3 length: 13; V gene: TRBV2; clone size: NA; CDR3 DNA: TGTGCCAGCAGCGGACTAGTGCGCAATGAGCAGTTCTTC; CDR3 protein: CASSGLVRNEQFF
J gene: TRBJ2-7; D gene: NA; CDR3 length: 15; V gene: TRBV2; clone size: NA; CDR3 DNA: TGTGCCAGCAGTGAAGGGCATACAGGCCATTACGAGCAGTACTTC; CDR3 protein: CASSEGHTGHYEQYF
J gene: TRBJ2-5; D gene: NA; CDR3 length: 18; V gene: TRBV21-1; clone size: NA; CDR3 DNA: TGTGCCAGCAGCAAAGGAGGCGGAGCGGGAGGGCCCGAAGAGACCCAGTACTTC; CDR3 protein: CASSKGGGAGGPEETQYF
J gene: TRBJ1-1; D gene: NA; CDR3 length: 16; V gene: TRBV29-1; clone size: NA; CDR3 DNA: TGCAGCGTTGAAGCGGGGTATAGGGGCGAAAACACTGAAGCTTTCTTT; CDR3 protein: CSVEAGYRGENTEAFF
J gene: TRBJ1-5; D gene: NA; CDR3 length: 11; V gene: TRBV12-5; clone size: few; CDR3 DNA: TGTGCTAGTGGTTATTATCAGCCCCAGCATTTT; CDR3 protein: CASGYYQPQHF
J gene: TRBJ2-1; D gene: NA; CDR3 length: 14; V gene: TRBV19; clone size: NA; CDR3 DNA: TGTGCCAGTAGTATAGCCCCCCCTCGCCGGGAGCAGTTCTTC; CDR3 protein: CASSIAPPRREQFF
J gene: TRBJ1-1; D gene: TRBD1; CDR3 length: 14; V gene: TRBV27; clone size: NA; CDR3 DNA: TGTGCCAGCAGTCGACAGGGAGATGGCACTGAAGCTTTCTTT; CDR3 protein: CASSRQGDGTEAFF
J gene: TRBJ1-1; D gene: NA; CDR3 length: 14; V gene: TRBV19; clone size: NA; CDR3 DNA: TGTGCCACCCGGGACATTGAAGCGGACACTGAAGCTTTCTTT; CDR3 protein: CATRDIEADTEAFF
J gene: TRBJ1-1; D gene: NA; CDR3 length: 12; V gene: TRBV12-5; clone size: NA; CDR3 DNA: TGTGCTAGTGGTTTTTTCCACACTGAAGCTTTCTTT; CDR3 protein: CASGFFHTEAFF
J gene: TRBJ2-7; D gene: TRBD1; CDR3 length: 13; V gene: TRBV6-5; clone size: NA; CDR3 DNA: TGTGCCAGCGCGGGACAGGGGGTCGACGAGCAGTACTTC; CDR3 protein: CASAGQGVDEQYF
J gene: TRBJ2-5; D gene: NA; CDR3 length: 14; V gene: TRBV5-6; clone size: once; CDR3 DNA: TGTGCCAGCAGCTTGGGTGACGTCACGGAGACCCAGTACTTC; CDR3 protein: CASSLGDVTETQYF
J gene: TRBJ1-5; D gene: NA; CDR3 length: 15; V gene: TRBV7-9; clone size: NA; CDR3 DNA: TGTGCCAGCAGCCCGGGGACGAGTAGCAATCAGCCCCAGCATTTT; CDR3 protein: CASSPGTSSNQPQHF
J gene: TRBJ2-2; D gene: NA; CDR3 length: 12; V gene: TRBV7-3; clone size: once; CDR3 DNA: TGTGCCAGCAGCCACGGGCGTGGGGAACTGTTTTTT; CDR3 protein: CASSHGRGELFF
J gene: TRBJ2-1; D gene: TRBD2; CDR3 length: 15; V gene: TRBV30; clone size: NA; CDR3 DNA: TGTGCCTGGAGTGATGGCGGGAGAGGTTCCAATGAGCAGTTCTTC; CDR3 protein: CAWSDGGRGSNEQFF
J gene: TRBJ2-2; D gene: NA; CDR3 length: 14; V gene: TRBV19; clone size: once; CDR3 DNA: TGTGCCAGTAGTCCCTTGGGTAACACCGGGGAGCTGTTTTTT; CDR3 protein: CASSPLGNTGELFF
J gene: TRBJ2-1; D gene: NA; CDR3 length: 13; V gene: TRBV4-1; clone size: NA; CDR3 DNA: TGCGCCAGCAGCCCGACCCTGGGACATGAGCAGTTCTTC; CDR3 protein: CASSPTLGHEQFF
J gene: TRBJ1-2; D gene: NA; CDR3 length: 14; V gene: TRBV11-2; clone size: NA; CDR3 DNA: TGTGCCAGCAGCGGAGAAGGGGCCTACTATGGCTACACCTTC; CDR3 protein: CASSGEGAYYGYTF
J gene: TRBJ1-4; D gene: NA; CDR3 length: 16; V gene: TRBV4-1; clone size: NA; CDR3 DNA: TGCGCCAGCAGCCAAGATGCGGCAGGGAGAAGCGAAAAACTGTTTTTT; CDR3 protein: CASSQDAAGRSEKLFF
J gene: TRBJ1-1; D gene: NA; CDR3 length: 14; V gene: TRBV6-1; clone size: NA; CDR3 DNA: TGTGCCAGCAGCCTCCGGATGCAATTTACTGAAGCTTTCTTT; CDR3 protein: CASSLRMQFTEAFF
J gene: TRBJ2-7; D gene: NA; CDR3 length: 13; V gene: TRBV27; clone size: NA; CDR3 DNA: TGTGCCAGCAGCCCCGGGACAAGGGACGAGCAGTACTTC; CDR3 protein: CASSPGTRDEQYF
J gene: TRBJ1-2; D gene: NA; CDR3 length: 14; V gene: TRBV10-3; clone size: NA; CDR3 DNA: TGTGCCATCAGTGAGCCGGACAGCTTGTACGGCTACACCTTC; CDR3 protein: CAISEPDSLYGYTF
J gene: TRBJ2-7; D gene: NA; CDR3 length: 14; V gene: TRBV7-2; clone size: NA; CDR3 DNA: TGTGCCAGCGCTGAGGAGGGGTTTCTACAGGAGCAGTACTTC; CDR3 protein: CASAEEGFLQEQYF
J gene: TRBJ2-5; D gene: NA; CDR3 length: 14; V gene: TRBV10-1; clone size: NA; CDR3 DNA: TGCGCCAGCAGTGAAATGGGTTATCAAGAGACCCAGTACTTC; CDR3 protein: CASSEMGYQETQYF
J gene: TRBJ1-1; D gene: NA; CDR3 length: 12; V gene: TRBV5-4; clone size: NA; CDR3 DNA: TGTGCCAGCAGCGCAGGGTTCACTGAAGCTTTCTTT; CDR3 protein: CASSAGFTEAFF
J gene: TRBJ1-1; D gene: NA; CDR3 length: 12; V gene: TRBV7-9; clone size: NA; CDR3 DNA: TGTGCCAGCAGCCCGGCGAATACTGAAGCTTTCTTT; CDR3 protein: CASSPANTEAFF
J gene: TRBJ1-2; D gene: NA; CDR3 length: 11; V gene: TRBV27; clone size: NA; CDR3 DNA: TGTGCCAGCTTTAAGTCTGGCGGCTACACCTTC; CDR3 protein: CASFKSGGYTF
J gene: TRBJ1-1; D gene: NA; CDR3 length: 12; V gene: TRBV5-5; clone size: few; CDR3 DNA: TGTGCCAGCAGCTTCCAGCTATATGAAGCTTTCTTT; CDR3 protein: CASSFQLYEAFF
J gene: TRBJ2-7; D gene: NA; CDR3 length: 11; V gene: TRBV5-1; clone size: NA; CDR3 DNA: TGCGCCAGCAGCTTGGGAAACGAGCAGTACTTC; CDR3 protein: CASSLGNEQYF
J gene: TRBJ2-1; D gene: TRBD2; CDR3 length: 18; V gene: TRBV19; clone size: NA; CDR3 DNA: TGTGCCAGTAGTGGGGTTCGTCGGCTAGCGGGAGTAAACGATGAGCAGTTCTTC; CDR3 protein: CASSGVRRLAGVNDEQFF
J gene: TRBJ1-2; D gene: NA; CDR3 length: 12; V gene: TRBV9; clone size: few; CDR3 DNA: TGTGCCAGCTACAGGGAGGGCTATGGCTACACCTTC; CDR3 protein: CASYREGYGYTF
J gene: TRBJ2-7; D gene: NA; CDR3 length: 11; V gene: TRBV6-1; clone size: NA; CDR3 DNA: TGTGCCAGCCTAGAGCTCTACGAGCAGTACTTC; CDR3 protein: CASLELYEQYF
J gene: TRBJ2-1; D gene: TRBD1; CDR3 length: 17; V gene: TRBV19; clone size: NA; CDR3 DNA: TGTGCCAGTAGTATTGTTTCGGGTGGGACAGGAGACAATGAGCAGTTCTTC; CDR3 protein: CASSIVSGGTGDNEQFF
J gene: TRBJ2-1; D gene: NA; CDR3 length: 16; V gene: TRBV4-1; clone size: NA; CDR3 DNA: TGCGCCAGCAGCCAAGATCGGAGGGACAGTTATAATGAGCAGTTCTTC; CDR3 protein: CASSQDRRDSYNEQFF
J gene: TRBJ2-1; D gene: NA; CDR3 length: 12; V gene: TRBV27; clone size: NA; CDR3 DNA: TGTGCCAGCCAGACAGGTTACAATGAGCAGTTCTTC; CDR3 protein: CASQTGYNEQFF
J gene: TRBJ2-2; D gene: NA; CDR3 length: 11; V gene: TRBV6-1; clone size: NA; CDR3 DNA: TGTGCCACCGACAGGACCGGGGAGCTGTTTTTT; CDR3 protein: CATDRTGELFF
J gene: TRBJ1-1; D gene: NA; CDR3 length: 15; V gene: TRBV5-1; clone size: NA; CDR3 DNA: TGCGCCAGCAGCGGGGGTAGGACCCGAGACACTGAAGCTTTCTTT; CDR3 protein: CASSGGRTRDTEAFF
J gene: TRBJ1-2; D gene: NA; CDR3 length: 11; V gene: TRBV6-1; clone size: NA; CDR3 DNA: TGTGCCACCTGGGAGGCTAGTGGCTACACCTTC; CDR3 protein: CATWEASGYTF
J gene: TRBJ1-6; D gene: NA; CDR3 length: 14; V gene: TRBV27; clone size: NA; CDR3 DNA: TGTGCCAGCAGTCCTGGGCCCCGGGTTAGACCCCTCCACTTT; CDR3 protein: CASSPGPRVRPLHF